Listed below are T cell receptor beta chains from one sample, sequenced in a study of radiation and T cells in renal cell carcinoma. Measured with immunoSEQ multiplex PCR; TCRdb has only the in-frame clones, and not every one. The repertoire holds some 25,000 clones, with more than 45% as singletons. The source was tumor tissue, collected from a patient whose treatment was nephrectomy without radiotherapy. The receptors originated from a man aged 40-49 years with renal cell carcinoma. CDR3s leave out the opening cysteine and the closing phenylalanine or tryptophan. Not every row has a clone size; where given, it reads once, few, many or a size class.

CDR3: ASSQDRVGSGNTIY
V: TRBV14
size: NA

CDR3: ASSELRELTGELF
V: TRBV2
size: NA

CDR3: ASKEGTSGANEQF
V: TRBV19
size: NA

CDR3: AISGGGSDTEAF
V: TRBV10-3
size: NA

CDR3: ASSYTGQGPYEQY
V: TRBV7-8
size: NA

CDR3: ASSLSGTNTEAF
V: TRBV6-5
size: few

CDR3: ASSPGQGYSGYT
V: TRBV6-4
size: NA

CDR3: ASSFLGGDQPQH
V: TRBV27
size: large

CDR3: ASSPGAGDYGYT
V: TRBV5-1
size: NA

CDR3: ASSPAGAPREYGYT
V: TRBV5-1
size: NA

CDR3: ASSGSENYGYT
V: TRBV10-2
size: few

CDR3: ASSSGQGTETQY
V: TRBV5-1
size: NA

CDR3: ATKGYRGRRGGDYEQY
V: TRBV28
size: NA

CDR3: ASSLNGWVNEKLF
V: TRBV7-8
size: NA

CDR3: SAGQPGGYT
V: TRBV20-1
size: NA

CDR3: ASTRTGNTGELF
V: TRBV7-3
size: medium-sized

CDR3: ASSGGAQETQY
V: TRBV5-5
size: few

CDR3: ASPPRVRT
V: TRBV30
size: NA

CDR3: ASSITRDSFGTNEKLF
V: TRBV19
size: NA

CDR3: ASSLGAALDGNTIY
V: TRBV7-2
size: few

CDR3: ASSSGEPYEQY
V: TRBV6-6
size: NA

CDR3: ASTSTSNTGELF
V: TRBV5-1
size: NA

CDR3: ASSPLAQETQY
V: TRBV27
size: many

CDR3: ASSQGLFSSGNTIY
V: TRBV7-9
size: once

CDR3: ASSAGGWDQPQH
V: TRBV4-3
size: NA

CDR3: ASSYGGYEAF
V: TRBV6-6
size: NA

CDR3: ASSLQVMNTEAF
V: TRBV7-9
size: few

CDR3: AWRDRYGYT
V: TRBV30
size: once

CDR3: ASRTGWSTEAF
V: TRBV19
size: few

CDR3: ASSPQTRTRVATEAF
V: TRBV7-9
size: NA

CDR3: ASSRRVSAGELF
V: TRBV19
size: NA

CDR3: ASSAGTGSTGELF
V: TRBV5-1
size: NA

CDR3: ASSRVAGGGVNEQF
V: TRBV4-3
size: few

CDR3: ATSRDGLAGADTQY
V: TRBV15
size: NA